This entry lists 22 T cell receptor beta chains sequenced from one sample in a study of T cells in Graves' hyperthyroidism and ophthalmopathy. Authors of the study amplified TCR beta CDR3 regions from RNA transcripts. The HTBI set primed first-round TCR CDR3 RT-PCR. TCRdb processed the multiplex PCR reads anew with MiXCR; each CDR3 protein has one entry. The sample contains a few hundred thousand distinct CDR3 sequences, about 43% of which appear only once. The sequenced sample was peripheral blood or thyroid tissue (not recorded which). Source of these receptors: a woman younger than 30 with Graves' hyperthyroidism.

The J gene is TRBJ1-5, the V gene TRBV2, with 8 bases fitting TRBD1. Germline V gene data show CDR1 as SNHLY and CDR2 as FYNNEI. V was clipped by 6 bases and J by 2 bases; unmatched bases: 9. The CDR3 loop spans 16 amino acids. DNA for the CDR3: TGTGCCAGCAGGGATCGCGACAGGGGACGCAATCAGCCCCAGCATTTT. This codes for CASRDRDRGRNQPQHF.

This clonotype has just a few counts. The chain couples TRBV2 to TRBJ1-5, with D tentatively TRBD1 (5 bases). This CDR3 spans 16 amino acids. V lost 6 bases and J 11 bases, leaving 26 bases between the germline ends. Germline V CDR1 and CDR2: SNHLY, FYNNEI. This chain's CDR3 is CASSERIGFPAGTQHF. The DNA for the CDR3 is TGTGCCAGCAGCGAGCGAATAGGGTTTCCCGCAGGGACCCAGCATTTT.

This clonotype was counted ten times or more. The chain recombines TRBV4-3 with TRBJ2-5; TRBD1 aligns across 11 bases. V dropped 1 base and J dropped 6; count of bases not matched to a gene: 4. CDR1 and CDR2 (germline): LGHNA, YSLEER. This CDR3 contains 15 residues. The CDR3 DNA reads TGCGCCAGCAGCCAAGCGGGGACAGGGGGGAAGACCCAGTACTTC. This translates into CASSQAGTGGKTQYF.

This clonotype has a count of ten or more. V gene TRBV2 combines with J gene TRBJ2-2, with D unclear. Germline CDR1 SNHLY, CDR2 FYNNEI. This CDR3 spans 16 amino acids. V gave up 3 bases and J gave up 1 base, with 12 bases separating them. CDR3 loop: CASSDMPPVNTGELFF. The CDR3 bases are TGTGCCAGCAGTGATATGCCCCCGGTGAACACCGGGGAGCTGTTTTTT.

Ten or more counts support this clonotype. V is TRBV2 and J is TRBJ1-6, with D possibly being TRBD1 (5 bases). V was clipped by 0 bases and J by 8 bases, with 14 bases between them. The CDR3 has 16 amino acids. CDR1 and CDR2 from the germline V gene are SNHLY and FYNNEI. DNA for the CDR3: TGTGCCAGCAGTGAAGCTCCGCGGGACTGGGATTCACCCCTCCACTTT. Translation gives CASSEAPRDWDSPLHF.

The chain links TRBV20-1 to TRBJ1-5; tentative D call: TRBD1 (6 bases). Trimming cost V 6 bases and J 5 bases, with 20 bases left between them. The CDR3 has 15 amino acids. The germline CDR1 and CDR2 sequences are DFQATT and SNEGSKA (reference sequence). CDR3 protein: CSATLIRGLDQPQHF. CDR3 DNA: TGCAGTGCCACTCTCATTAGGGGGTTAGATCAGCCCCAGCATTTT.

This clonotype was observed many times. The V call is TRBV20-1, the J call TRBJ2-2; D gene uncertain. Germline CDR1 is DFQATT and CDR2 is SNEGSKA (reference sequence). The CDR3 loop spans 13 amino acids. Trimming took 0 bases from V and 5 from J, leaving 7 bases between them. CDR3 in DNA: TGCAGTGCTAGAGATTCGAGAACCGGGGAGCTGTTTTTT. It codes for CSARDSRTGELFF.

The sample holds many counts of this clonotype. V usage is TRBV7-2 and J usage is TRBJ1-4, with 7 bases aligning to TRBD1. Germline CDR1 is SGHTA and CDR2 is FQGNSA. The CDR3 spans 14 residues. Trimming cost V 2 bases and J 7 bases; bases outside gene matches: 4. The CDR3 loop is CASSLRTGSEKLFF. The DNA for the CDR3 is TGTGCCAGCAGCTTAAGGACAGGCTCTGAAAAACTGTTTTTT.

Ten or more counts support this clonotype. This chain uses TRBV7-2 with TRBJ2-7; unclear D gene. Germline loops: CDR1 SGHTA, CDR2 FQGNSA. The CDR3 is 14 residues long. V lost 5 bases and J 3 bases, leaving 14 bases between the germline ends. The CDR3 DNA is TGTGCCAGCAGCCCCCTAGGGTCCCTCTACGAGCAGTACTTC. Translation gives CASSPLGSLYEQYF.

This clonotype was counted many times. The CDR3 region has the DNA TGTGCCAGCATGGGGGAGAGCAAGACCCAGTACTTC. It yields the protein CASMGESKTQYF. The chain combines TRBV6-6 with TRBJ2-5, with D perhaps being TRBD1 or TRBD2 (5 bases each). The CDR3 sequence is 12 residues long. Germline-derived CDR1 and CDR2 are MNHNY and SVGAGI (reference sequence). Trimming left V 7 bases short and J 6 bases short, with 12 bases between.

This clonotype was counted ten times or more. The chain has TRBV4-2 and TRBJ2-2; a possible D gene is TRBD2 (6 bases). V lost 1 base and J 0 bases, leaving 6 bases between the germline ends. The CDR3 length is 15 residues. Germline-derived CDR1 and CDR2 are LGHNA and YNFKEQ. The CDR3 DNA reads as TGTGCCAGCAGCCAAGCGGGGGCGAACACCGGGGAGCTGTTTTTT. Its protein is CASSQAGANTGELFF.

This chain joins TRBV6-5 and TRBJ2-7, with 8 bases fitting TRBD2. With 2 bases clipped from V and 2 bases from J, the junction kept 2 bases outside the gene matches. This CDR3 region has 14 residues. Germline V gene lookup returns CDR1 MNHEY and CDR2 SVGAGI. The chain's CDR3 is CASSYIGRAYEQYF. CDR3 coding DNA: TGTGCCAGCAGTTACATCGGGAGGGCCTACGAGCAGTACTTC.

This rearrangement joins TRBV15 to TRBJ1-1, with 8 bases fitting TRBD1. The CDR3 has 16 residues. Trimming took 1 base from V and 0 from J; bases not matched to a gene: 4. Germline lookup yields CDR1 LNHNV and CDR2 YYDKDF (reference sequence). CDR3 DNA sequence: TGTGCCACCAGCAGAGGACAGGGGTTAATGAACACTGAAGCTTTCTTT. It yields the protein CATSRGQGLMNTEAFF. The entire variable domain, with the rest obtained from reference TRBV15 and TRBJ1-1, is as follows: DAMVIQNPRYQVTQFGKPVTLSCSQTLNHNVMYWYQQKSSQAPKLLFHYYDKDFNNEADTPDNFQSRRPNTSFCFLDIRSPGLGDTAMYLCATSRGQGLMNTEAFFGQGTRLTVV.

Ten or more counts support this clonotype. One end of the junction does not line up with germline, which may come from a read error. The chain has TRBV6-4 and TRBJ1-1; D gene ambiguous. This CDR3 has 16 residues. The V gene's germline CDR1 is MRHNA and CDR2 SNTAGT. The CDR3: CASSNSTRRGNTEAFF. The CDR3 DNA reads as TGTGCCAGCAGTAACTCCACCCGTCGTGGGAACACTGAAGCTTTCTTT.

This clonotype has just one count. This chain joins TRBV20-1 and TRBJ2-1; 12 nucleotides line up with TRBD2. The germline V gene encodes CDR1 DFQATT and CDR2 SNEGSKA (reference sequence). The V and J ends lost 2 bases and 8 bases, in that order; junction bases with no gene match: 16. The CDR3 contains 18 residues. CDR3 residues: CSARSSLRLAGAADEQFF. As DNA, the CDR3 is TGCAGTGCTAGATCCTCCCTACGACTAGCGGGAGCCGCGGATGAGCAGTTCTTC.

This clonotype has at least ten counts. The rearrangement links TRBV6-5 to TRBJ2-7; the match to TRBD2 covers 7 bases. CDR3 size: 13 residues. Per germline, CDR1 MNHEY and CDR2 SVGAGI. V lost 6 bases and J lost 5; bases outside the gene matches: 7. The CDR3 spells CASRLGLGHEQYF. Here the CDR3 DNA reads TGTGCCAGCAGACTCGGACTAGGGCACGAGCAGTACTTC.

A word on this clonotype: Its ends do not fully match the called genes, so a read error is possible. The V and J genes are TRBV7-2 and TRBJ1-4, with D perhaps TRBD1 (6 bases). The germline V gene encodes CDR1 SGHTA and CDR2 FQGNSA. The CDR3 extends over 13 amino acids. As DNA, the CDR3 is TGTGCCAGCAGCGCAGGACAGCGCGAAAAACTGTCTTTT. Encoded protein: CASSAGQREKLSF.

The chain employs TRBV10-3 and TRBJ2-7; TRBD2 matches at 13 bases. CDR1 ENHRY and CDR2 SYGVKD come from the germline V gene. The CDR3 has 17 residues. The V and J ends lost 3 bases and 6 bases, in that order; junction bases with no gene match: 11. CDR3 amino acids: CAISDYSGLAGVSEQYF. CDR3 nucleotide sequence: TGTGCCATCAGTGACTATAGCGGACTAGCGGGAGTTTCCGAGCAGTACTTC.

This clonotype has at least ten counts. This rearrangement joins TRBV24-1 to TRBJ1-5, with unresolved D. CDR1 and CDR2 from the germline V gene are KGHDR and SFDVKD. V dropped 0 bases and J dropped 4 bases, with 6 bases sitting between them. The CDR3 has 14 residues. CDR3: CATSDLDPNQPQHF. The CDR3 DNA sequence: TGTGCCACCAGTGATTTGGACCCTAATCAGCCCCAGCATTTT.

Many counts were recorded for this clonotype. This chain joins TRBV7-6 and TRBJ2-2; D perhaps matches TRBD2 (5 bases). Trimming pared 3 bases from V and 2 bases from J, leaving 13 bases between. Per the germline V gene, CDR1 is SGHVS and CDR2 is FNYEAQ. CDR3 size: 16 residues. The CDR3: CASSFSAGSNTGELFF. For the CDR3, the DNA is TGTGCCAGCAGCTTTTCGGCGGGCAGCAACACCGGGGAGCTGTTTTTT. Combining the CDR3 with reference TRBV7-6 and TRBJ2-2 gives the whole variable domain GAGVSQSPRYKVTKRGQDVALRCDPISGHVSLYWYRQALGQGPEFLTYFNYEAQQDKSGLPNDRFSAERPEGSISTLTIQRTEQRDSAMYRCASSFSAGSNTGELFFGEGSRLTVL.

The chain couples TRBV7-9 to TRBJ1-1; D perhaps matches TRBD1 (6 bases). The assigned J gene may be wrong: the sequence end matches TRBJ2-1 better. CDR1 and CDR2 from the germline V gene are SEHNR and FQNEAQ (reference sequence). The CDR3 covers 14 residues. CDR3 sequence: CASSLEGHPNEQFF. The DNA for the CDR3 is TGTGCCAGCAGCTTAGAGGGACATCCCAATGAGCAGTTCTTC.

The chain has TRBV5-6 and TRBJ1-6; D is uncertain. The V end was cut by 0 bases, the J end by 6 bases, with 10 bases between. Per germline, CDR1 SGHDT and CDR2 YYEEEE. CDR3 length: 15 residues. CDR3 region: CASSLAKGINSPLHF. The CDR3 nucleotides are TGTGCCAGCAGCTTGGCCAAGGGAATTAATTCACCCCTCCACTTT.